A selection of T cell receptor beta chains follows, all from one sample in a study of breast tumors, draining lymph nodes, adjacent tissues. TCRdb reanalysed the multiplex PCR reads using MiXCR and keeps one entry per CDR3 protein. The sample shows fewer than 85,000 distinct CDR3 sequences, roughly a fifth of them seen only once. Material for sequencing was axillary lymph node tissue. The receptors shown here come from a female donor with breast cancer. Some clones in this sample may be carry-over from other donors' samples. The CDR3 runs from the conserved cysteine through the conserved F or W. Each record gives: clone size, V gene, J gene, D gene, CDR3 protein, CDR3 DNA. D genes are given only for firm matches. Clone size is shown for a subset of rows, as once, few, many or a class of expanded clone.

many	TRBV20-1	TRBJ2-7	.	CSARDRSYEQYF	TGCAGTGCTAGGGACAGATCCTACGAGCAGTACTTC
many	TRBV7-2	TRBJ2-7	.	CASSSQTGAYEQYF	TGTGCCAGCAGCTCCCAGACAGGCGCCTACGAGCAGTACTTC
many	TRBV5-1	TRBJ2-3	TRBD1	CASSLRQGGSTDTQYF	TGCGCCAGCAGCCTCAGACAGGGGGGGAGCACAGATACGCAGTATTTT
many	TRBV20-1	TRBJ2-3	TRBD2	CSAVAGGPTDTQYF	TGCAGTGCGGTAGCGGGAGGGCCGACAGATACGCAGTATTTT
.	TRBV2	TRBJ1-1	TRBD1	CASSRQGAIEAFF	TGTGCCAGCAGTCGACAGGGGGCCATTGAAGCTTTCTTT
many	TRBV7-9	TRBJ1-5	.	CASSSLTGPQHF	TGTGCCAGCAGCTCTCTAACAGGGCCCCAGCATTTT
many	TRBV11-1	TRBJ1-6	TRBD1	CASRTGTDNSPLHF	TGTGCCAGCAGAACCGGGACAGATAATTCACCCCTCCACTTT
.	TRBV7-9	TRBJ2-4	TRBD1	CASTQGARDKSIQYF	TGTGCCAGTACACAGGGGGCGCGTGACAAAAGCATTCAGTACTTC
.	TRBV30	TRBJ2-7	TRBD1	CAWSAGTGKQYF	TGTGCCTGGAGCGCCGGGACAGGGAAGCAGTACTTC
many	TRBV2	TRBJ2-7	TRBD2	CASSPGGLYDWGAYEQYF	TGTGCCAGCAGTCCGGGGGGGCTATACGACTGGGGGGCTTACGAGCAGTACTTC
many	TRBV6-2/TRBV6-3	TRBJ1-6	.	CASSYRGPHNSPLHF	TGTGCCAGCAGTTACCGGGGACCGCACAATTCACCCCTCCACTTT
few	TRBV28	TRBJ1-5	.	CASSRRGGSNQPQHF	TGTGCCAGCAGTCGAAGGGGAGGTAGCAATCAGCCCCAGCATTTT
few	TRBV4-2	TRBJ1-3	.	CASSQDGGQSGNTIYF	TGTGCCAGCAGCCAAGATGGGGGGCAGTCTGGAAACACCATATATTTT
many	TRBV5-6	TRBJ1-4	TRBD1	CASSWGQGSEKLFF	TGTGCCAGCAGCTGGGGACAGGGGAGCGAAAAACTGTTTTTT
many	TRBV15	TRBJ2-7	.	CATSRDPVYEQYF	TGTGCCACCAGCAGAGATCCCGTCTACGAGCAGTACTTC
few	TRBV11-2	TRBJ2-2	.	CASSWGHPPGELFF	TGTGCCAGCAGCTGGGGACACCCACCCGGGGAGCTGTTTTTT
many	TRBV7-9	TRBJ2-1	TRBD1	CASSFATRDRVLF	TGTGCCAGCAGCTTCGCGACCCGGGACAGGGTCCTCTTC
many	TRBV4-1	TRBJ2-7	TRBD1	CASSQDPGQGFREQYF	TGCGCCAGCAGCCAAGACCCGGGACAGGGATTCCGCGAGCAGTACTTC
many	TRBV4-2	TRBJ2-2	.	CASSQDYTGELFF	TGTGCCAGCAGCCAAGATTACACCGGGGAGCTGTTTTTT
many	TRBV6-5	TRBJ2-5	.	CASSYSPGETQYF	TGTGCCAGCAGTTACTCGCCAGGGGAGACCCAGTACTTC
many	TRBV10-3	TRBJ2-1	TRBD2	CAISGTSGISGYNEQFF	TGTGCCATCAGTGGGACTAGCGGGATATCGGGGTACAATGAGCAGTTCTTC
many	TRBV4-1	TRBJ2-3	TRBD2	CASVALLAGEGTDTQYF	TGCGCCAGCGTCGCCCTCTTAGCGGGAGAAGGCACAGATACGCAGTATTTT
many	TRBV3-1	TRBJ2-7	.	CASTRRKITYEQYF	TGTGCCAGCACCCGCCGGAAGATCACCTACGAGCAGTACTTC
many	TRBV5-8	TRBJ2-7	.	CASSFGQMNYEQYF	TGTGCCAGCAGCTTCGGACAGATGAACTACGAGCAGTACTTC
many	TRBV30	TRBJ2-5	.	CAWSVQETQYF	TGTGCCTGGAGTGTCCAAGAGACCCAGTACTTC
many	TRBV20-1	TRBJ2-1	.	CSAGRGGSSSYNEQFF	TGCAGTGCTGGCAGGGGCGGCTCGAGCTCCTACAATGAGCAGTTCTTC
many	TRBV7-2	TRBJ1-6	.	CASSLDAGRRGAQHF	TGTGCCAGCAGCTTAGATGCAGGGAGGAGGGGGGCCCAACACTTT
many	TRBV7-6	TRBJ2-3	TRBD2	CASSRSGSRTDTQYF	TGTGCCAGCAGCCGTAGCGGGAGTAGGACAGATACGCAGTATTTT
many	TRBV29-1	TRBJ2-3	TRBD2	CSVDATSGNTDTQYF	TGCAGCGTAGACGCGACTAGCGGGAATACAGATACGCAGTATTTT
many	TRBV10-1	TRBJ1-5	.	CATDRDARFSNQPQHF	TGCGCCACCGACCGGGACGCCCGGTTTAGCAATCAGCCCCAGCATTTT
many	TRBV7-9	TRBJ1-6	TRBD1	CASSLAGGRNSPLHF	TGTGCCAGCAGCTTAGCAGGGGGCCGGAATTCACCCCTCCACTTT
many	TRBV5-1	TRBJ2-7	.	CASSGMGQSYEQYF	TGCGCCAGCAGCGGGATGGGACAAAGCTACGAGCAGTACTTC
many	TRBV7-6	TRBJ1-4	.	CASSLARGGEKLFF	TGTGCCAGCAGCTTAGCGAGGGGAGGAGAAAAACTGTTTTTT
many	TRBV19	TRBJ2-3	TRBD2	CASSGLAGAVDTQYF	TGTGCCAGTAGTGGACTAGCGGGAGCTGTAGATACGCAGTATTTT
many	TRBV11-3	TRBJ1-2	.	CASSPSTAVPTF	TGTGCCAGCAGCCCTTCGACGGCAGTGCCTACCTTC
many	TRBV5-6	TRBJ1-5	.	CASSLSYSNQPQHF	TGTGCCAGCAGCTTGAGTTATAGCAATCAGCCCCAGCATTTT
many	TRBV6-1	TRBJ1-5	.	CASSEAWSNQPQHF	TGTGCCAGCAGTGAAGCCTGGAGCAATCAGCCCCAGCATTTT
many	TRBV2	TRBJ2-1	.	CASSEEAWNEQFF	TGTGCCAGCAGTGAAGAGGCCTGGAATGAGCAGTTCTTC
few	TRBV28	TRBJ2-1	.	CASRTGSSGEQFF	TGTGCCAGCAGGACCGGGTCTTCCGGTGAGCAGTTCTTC
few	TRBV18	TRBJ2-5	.	CASSPPLVARGRETQYF	TGTGCCAGCTCACCACCACTGGTGGCCCGGGGCCGGGAGACCCAGTACTTC